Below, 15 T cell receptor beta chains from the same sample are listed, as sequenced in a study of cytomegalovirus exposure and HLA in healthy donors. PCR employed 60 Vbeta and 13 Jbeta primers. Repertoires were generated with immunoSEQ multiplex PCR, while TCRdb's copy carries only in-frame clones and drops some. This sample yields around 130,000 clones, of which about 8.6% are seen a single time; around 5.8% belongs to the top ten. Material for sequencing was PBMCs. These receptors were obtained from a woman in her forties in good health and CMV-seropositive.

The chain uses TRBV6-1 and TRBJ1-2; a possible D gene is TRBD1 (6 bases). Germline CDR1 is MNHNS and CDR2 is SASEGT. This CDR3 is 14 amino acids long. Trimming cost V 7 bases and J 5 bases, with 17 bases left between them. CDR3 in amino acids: CASNPQGRGYGYTF. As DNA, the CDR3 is TGTGCCAGCAACCCACAGGGTAGAGGGTATGGCTACACCTTC.

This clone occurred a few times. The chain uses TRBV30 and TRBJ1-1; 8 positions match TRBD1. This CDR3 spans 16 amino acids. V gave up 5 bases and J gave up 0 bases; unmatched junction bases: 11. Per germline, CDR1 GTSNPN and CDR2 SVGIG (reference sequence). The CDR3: CAWCPSWTGLNTEAFF. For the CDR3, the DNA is TGTGCCTGGTGCCCCTCCTGGACAGGGTTGAACACTGAAGCTTTCTTT.

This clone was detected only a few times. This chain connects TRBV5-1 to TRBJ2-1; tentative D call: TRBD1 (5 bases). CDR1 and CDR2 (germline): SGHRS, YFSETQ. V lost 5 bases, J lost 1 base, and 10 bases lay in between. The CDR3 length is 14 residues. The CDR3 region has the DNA TGCGCCAGCAGAACTCAGGGATCCTACAATGAGCAGTTCTTC. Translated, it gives CASRTQGSYNEQFF.

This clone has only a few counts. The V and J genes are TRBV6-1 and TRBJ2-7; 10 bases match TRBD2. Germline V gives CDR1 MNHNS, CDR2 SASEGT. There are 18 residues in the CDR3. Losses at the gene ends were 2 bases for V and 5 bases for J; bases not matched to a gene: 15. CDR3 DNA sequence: TGTGCCAGCAGTGAAAGTCTAGCGGGGGTCCTCGGTCGGGACGAGCAGTACTTC. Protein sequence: CASSESLAGVLGRDEQYF.

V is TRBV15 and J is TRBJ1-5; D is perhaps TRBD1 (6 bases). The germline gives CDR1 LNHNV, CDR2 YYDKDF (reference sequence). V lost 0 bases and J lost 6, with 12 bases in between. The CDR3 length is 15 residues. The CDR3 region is CATSREPQGSQPQHF. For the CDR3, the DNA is TGTGCCACCAGCAGAGAACCCCAGGGGAGTCAGCCCCAGCATTTT. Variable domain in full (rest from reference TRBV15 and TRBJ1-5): DAMVIQNPRYQVTQFGKPVTLSCSQTLNHNVMYWYQQKSSQAPKLLFHYYDKDFNNEADTPDNFQSRRPNTSFCFLDIRSPGLGDTAMYLCATSREPQGSQPQHFGDGTRLSIL.

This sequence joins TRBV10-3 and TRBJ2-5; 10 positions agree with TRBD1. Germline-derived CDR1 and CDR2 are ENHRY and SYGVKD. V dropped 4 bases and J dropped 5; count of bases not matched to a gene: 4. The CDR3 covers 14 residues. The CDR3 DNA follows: TGTGCCATCAGTGGACAGGGGGCTCGGGAGACCCAGTACTTC. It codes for CAISGQGARETQYF.

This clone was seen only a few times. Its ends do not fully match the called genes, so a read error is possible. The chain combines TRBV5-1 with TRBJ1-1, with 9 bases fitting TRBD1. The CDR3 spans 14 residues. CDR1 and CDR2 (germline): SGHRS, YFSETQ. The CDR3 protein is CASATGTGNPEAFF. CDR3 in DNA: TGCGCCAGCGCTACCGGGACAGGGAACCCTGAAGCTTTCTTT.

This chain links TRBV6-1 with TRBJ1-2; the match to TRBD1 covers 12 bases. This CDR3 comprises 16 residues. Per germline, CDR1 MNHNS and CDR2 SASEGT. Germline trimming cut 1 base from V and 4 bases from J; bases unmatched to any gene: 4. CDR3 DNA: TGTGCCAGCAGTGAAGGAGGGACAGGGGGCGGCTATGGCTACACCTTC. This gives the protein CASSEGGTGGGYGYTF.

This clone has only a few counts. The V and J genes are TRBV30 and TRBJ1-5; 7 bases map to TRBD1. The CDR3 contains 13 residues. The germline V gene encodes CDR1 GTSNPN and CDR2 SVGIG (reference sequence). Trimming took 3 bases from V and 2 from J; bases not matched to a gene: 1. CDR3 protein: CAWRDRGNQPQHF. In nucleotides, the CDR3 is TGTGCCTGGAGAGACAGGGGCAATCAGCCCCAGCATTTT.

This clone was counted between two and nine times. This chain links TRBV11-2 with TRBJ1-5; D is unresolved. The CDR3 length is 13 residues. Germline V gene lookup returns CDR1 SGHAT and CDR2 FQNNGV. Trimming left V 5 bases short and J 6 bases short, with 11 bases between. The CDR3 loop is CASSQEVGQPQHF. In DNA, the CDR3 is TGTGCCAGCAGCCAAGAGGTGGGTCAGCCCCAGCATTTT.

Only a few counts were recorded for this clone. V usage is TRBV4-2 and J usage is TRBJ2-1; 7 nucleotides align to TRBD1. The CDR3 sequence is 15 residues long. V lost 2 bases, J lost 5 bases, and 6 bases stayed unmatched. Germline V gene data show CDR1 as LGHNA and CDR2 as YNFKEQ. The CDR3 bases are TGTGCCAGCAGCCAACTTCACAGGGGCCACAATGAGCAGTTCTTC. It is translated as CASSQLHRGHNEQFF.

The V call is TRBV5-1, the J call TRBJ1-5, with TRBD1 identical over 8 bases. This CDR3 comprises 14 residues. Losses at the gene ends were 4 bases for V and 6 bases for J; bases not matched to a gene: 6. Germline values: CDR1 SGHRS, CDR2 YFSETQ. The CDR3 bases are TGCGCCAGCAGCGGGGGACAGGAAGGTCAGCCCCAGCATTTT. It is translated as CASSGGQEGQPQHF. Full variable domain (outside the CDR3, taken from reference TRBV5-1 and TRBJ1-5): KAGVTQTPRYLIKTRGQQVTLSCSPISGHRSVSWYQQTPGQGLQFLFEYFSETQRNKGNFPGRFSGRQFSNSRSEMNVSTLELGDSALYLCASSGGQEGQPQHFGDGTRLSIL.

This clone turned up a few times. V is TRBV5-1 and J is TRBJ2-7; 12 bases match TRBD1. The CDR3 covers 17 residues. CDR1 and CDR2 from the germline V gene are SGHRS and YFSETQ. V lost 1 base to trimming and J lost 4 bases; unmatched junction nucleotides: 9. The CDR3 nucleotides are TGCGCCAGCAGCTTGAGTACCGGGACAGGGGGCCTTTACGAGCAGTACTTC. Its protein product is CASSLSTGTGGLYEQYF. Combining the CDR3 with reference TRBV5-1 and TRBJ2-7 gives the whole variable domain KAGVTQTPRYLIKTRGQQVTLSCSPISGHRSVSWYQQTPGQGLQFLFEYFSETQRNKGNFPGRFSGRQFSNSRSEMNVSTLELGDSALYLCASSLSTGTGGLYEQYFGPGTRLTVT.

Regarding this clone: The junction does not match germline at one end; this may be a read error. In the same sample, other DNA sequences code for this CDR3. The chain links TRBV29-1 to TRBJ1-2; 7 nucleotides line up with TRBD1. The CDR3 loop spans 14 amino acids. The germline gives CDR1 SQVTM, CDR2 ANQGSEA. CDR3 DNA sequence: TGCAGCGTTGAAGAATGGGACAGCATATATGGCTACACCTTT. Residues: CSVEEWDSIYGYTF.

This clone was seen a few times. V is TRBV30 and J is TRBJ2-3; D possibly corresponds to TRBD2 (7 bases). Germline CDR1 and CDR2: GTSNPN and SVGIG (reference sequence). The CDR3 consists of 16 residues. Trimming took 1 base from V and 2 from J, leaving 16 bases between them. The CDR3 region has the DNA TGTGCCTGGAGTGAATACGGGGGGCGACCCACAGATACGCAGTATTTT. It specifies CAWSEYGGRPTDTQYF.